This TCR beta chain was recorded in a study of shared clonotypes between healthy human individuals. Repertoires were generated with immunoSEQ multiplex PCR, while TCRdb's copy carries only in-frame clones and drops some. The table shows about 490,000 clones, with approximately 80% occurring only once. There are 15 residues in the CDR3. Germline CDR1 reads SGHKS; CDR2 reads YYEKEE (reference sequence). V was pared by 4 bases and J by 3 bases, with 9 bases of the junction left unmatched. Sequenced material: PBMCs. The rearrangement links TRBV5-5 to TRBJ1-2; the match to TRBD1 covers 7 bases. The sequence derives from a woman aged 35 to 49 in good health. Some clones in this sample may be carry-over from other donors' samples. For the CDR3, the DNA is TGTGCCAGCAGCCCTTGGGGACAGCCAGACTATGGCTACACCTTC. Its translation: CASSPWGQPDYGYTF.